The entry below describes one TCR beta chain. The antigen is unknown. Trimming left V 4 bases short and J 4 bases short, with 8 bases between. Germline CDR1 is SQVTM and CDR2 is ANQGSEA. The length of the CDR3 is 12 residues. The data are from a study of OX40 agonist ivuxolimab in advanced cancers. Study-wide context: At 0.01 to 10 mg/kg, ivuxolimab was administered intravenously to patients every 2 weeks. 30% to 40% of patients had received prior checkpoint inhibitor therapy.

TCRdb keeps only in-frame clones here, not all; method: immunoSEQ multiplex PCR. The sample yields about 78,000 clones, about 80% seen once. Notes on the study in general: Clonal expansion was seen in CD4+ and CD8+ blood T cells by week 6 at 0.1 to 3.0 mg/kg. Among some nonresponders, normalized T-cell clonal expansion was also low.

The chain links TRBV29-1 to TRBJ2-1; D not resolved. The receptor was isolated from an adult with an advanced solid tumor such as melanoma, head and neck, liver or kidney cancer. This specimen was CD4+ or CD8+ T cells sorted from blood, taken in a trial of the OX40 agonist ivuxolimab. The CDR3 nucleotides are TGCAGCGTTGCAATAGGGTACAATGAGCAGTTCTTC. Translated: CSVAIGYNEQFF.